This TCR beta chain was identified during a study of beta chain features in type 1 diabetes. Regarding the study as a whole: The naive, central memory and Treg TCRB repertoires of patients appeared to be more similar to one another than those of healthy donors. Sequencing of cDNA might inflate the share of cells that strongly express TCR. It was possible that PCR favored shorter templates, equally so in patients and controls.

As for this clone: Its antigen is unknown.

TCRB transcripts that were expressed got sequenced, as all of the isolated RNA had been reverse transcribed. Assay used: immunoSEQ multiplex PCR; TCRdb lists only in-frame clones, some missing. The sample has 130,000 to 150,000 clones, about 10% seen once. Trimming took 4 bases from V and 0 from J, leaving 9 bases between them. The V gene's germline CDR1 is LGHNA and CDR2 YSLEER. This CDR3 is built from 15 residues. This receptor was identified in a man aged 18-30 years in good health. The gene calls are TRBV4-3 and TRBJ1-4; tentatively, D is TRBD1 (5 bases). Sequences were obtained from central memory CD4+ T cells from blood. CDR3 coding DNA: TGCGCCAGCAGCCCCGGACACCCAACTAATGAAAAACTGTTTTTT. The encoded protein is CASSPGHPTNEKLFF.